This is a list of T cell receptor beta chains from one sample in a study of PD-1 blockade in classical Hodgkin lymphoma. Sequenced by immunoSEQ multiplex PCR; TCRdb stores in-frame clones only, minus some. The repertoire holds 35,000 or so clones, with around 80% as singletons. Sequenced material: peripheral blood mononuclear cells (PBMCs), taken before the second cycle of nivolumab. The receptor set was obtained from a human donor with classical Hodgkin lymphoma. Both conserved end residues are part of each CDR3. A D gene is named only where the DNA matches it firmly. Clone size appears in some rows only: once, few, many, or a class for an expanded clone.

size: few
J: TRBJ2-2
V: TRBV19
D: NA
length: 17
CDR3: CASSIVEGRGYAGELFF
DNA: TGTGCCAGTAGTATAGTCGAGGGCAGGGGATACGCCGGGGAGCTGTTTTTT

size: medium-sized
J: TRBJ1-5
V: TRBV19
D: NA
length: 14
CDR3: CASSISGGRQPQHF
DNA: TGTGCCAGTAGTATTAGTGGAGGGAGACAGCCCCAGCATTTT

size: few
J: TRBJ2-7
V: TRBV6-1
D: TRBD1
length: 15
CDR3: CASSVPDRGAHEQYF
DNA: TGTGCCAGCAGTGTGCCGGACAGGGGTGCCCACGAGCAGTACTTC

size: NA
J: TRBJ1-2
V: TRBV7-6
D: NA
length: 14
CDR3: CASSLSLGPYGYTF
DNA: TGTGCCAGCAGCTTATCCCTCGGACCCTATGGCTACACCTTC

size: NA
J: TRBJ1-3
V: TRBV4-3
D: NA
length: 13
CDR3: CASSQVNGNTIYF
DNA: TGCGCCAGCAGCCAAGTGAATGGAAACACCATATATTTT

size: once
J: TRBJ2-2
V: TRBV7-2
D: TRBD1
length: 16
CDR3: CASSWPGQGNTGELFF
DNA: TGTGCCAGCAGCTGGCCGGGACAGGGGAACACCGGGGAGCTGTTTTTT

size: NA
J: TRBJ1-1
V: TRBV5-6
D: NA
length: 15
CDR3: CASSQTTGSATEAFF
DNA: TGTGCCAGCAGCCAAACTACAGGGTCGGCCACTGAAGCTTTCTTT

size: NA
J: TRBJ1-5
V: TRBV9
D: TRBD1
length: 17
CDR3: CASSPETGEPSNQPQHF
DNA: TGTGCCAGCAGCCCGGAAACAGGGGAACCTAGCAATCAGCCCCAGCATTTT

size: NA
J: TRBJ2-1
V: TRBV7-6
D: TRBD1
length: 14
CDR3: CASSHTGVYNEQFF
DNA: TGTGCCAGCAGCCATACAGGGGTCTACAATGAGCAGTTCTTC

size: NA
J: TRBJ2-5
V: TRBV11-2
D: NA
length: 14
CDR3: CASRWEVHQETQYF
DNA: TGTGCCAGCAGGTGGGAGGTTCACCAAGAGACCCAGTACTTC

size: few
J: TRBJ2-3
V: TRBV5-1
D: NA
length: 12
CDR3: CASSFLGDTQYF
DNA: TGCGCCAGCAGCTTCCTAGGGGATACGCAGTATTTT

size: few
J: TRBJ2-7
V: TRBV7-3
D: NA
length: 14
CDR3: CASSLAPGPYEQYF
DNA: TGTGCCAGCAGCTTAGCCCCGGGACCCTACGAGCAGTACTTC

size: once
J: TRBJ1-3
V: TRBV6-5
D: NA
length: 13
CDR3: CASSVPSGNTIYF
DNA: TGTGCCAGCAGTGTACCCTCTGGAAACACCATATATTTT

size: NA
J: TRBJ2-3
V: TRBV27
D: TRBD2
length: 15
CDR3: CASSPRGELTDTQYF
DNA: TGTGCCAGCAGTCCACGGGGGGAACTCACAGATACGCAGTATTTT

size: NA
J: TRBJ1-6
V: TRBV10-3
D: TRBD1
length: 17
CDR3: CATKLDAGGGWISPLHF
DNA: TGTGCCACCAAATTGGATGCAGGGGGGGGGTGGATTTCACCCCTCCACTTT

size: NA
J: TRBJ2-6
V: TRBV7-2
D: TRBD2
length: 17
CDR3: CASSLVRGGAGANVLTF
DNA: TGTGCCAGCAGCTTAGTACGGGGGGGCGCTGGGGCCAACGTCCTGACTTTC

size: NA
J: TRBJ1-6
V: TRBV6-5
D: NA
length: 13
CDR3: CASRDRNYTPLHF
DNA: TGTGCCAGCAGAGACAGGAATTACACACCCCTCCACTTT

size: NA
J: TRBJ1-5
V: TRBV6-1
D: TRBD1
length: 15
CDR3: CASSPGQVSDQPQHF
DNA: TGTGCCAGCAGTCCGGGACAGGTGAGTGATCAGCCCCAGCATTTT

size: NA
J: TRBJ2-3
V: TRBV19
D: NA
length: 12
CDR3: CASSMGVDTQYF
DNA: TGTGCCAGTAGTATGGGGGTCGATACGCAGTATTTT

size: few
J: TRBJ1-1
V: TRBV27
D: TRBD1
length: 16
CDR3: CASSPTQGAGNTEAFF
DNA: TGTGCCAGCAGTCCCACACAGGGGGCCGGGAACACTGAAGCTTTCTTT

size: once
J: TRBJ1-6
V: TRBV4-1
D: TRBD1
length: 17
CDR3: CASSQVAGTGSGSPLHF
DNA: TGCGCCAGCAGCCAAGTTGCCGGGACAGGGTCTGGTTCACCCCTCCACTTT

size: medium-sized
J: TRBJ2-1
V: TRBV9
D: NA
length: 16
CDR3: CASSVATGLPYNEQFF
DNA: TGTGCCAGCAGCGTAGCGACAGGCCTACCCTACAATGAGCAGTTCTTC

size: NA
J: TRBJ2-3
V: TRBV15
D: NA
length: 14
CDR3: CATSADSGTDTQYF
DNA: TGTGCCACCTCAGCTGACTCGGGGACAGATACGCAGTATTTT

size: once
J: TRBJ2-1
V: TRBV10-1
D: TRBD2
length: 15
CDR3: CASAPPGGPGDEQFF
DNA: TGCGCCAGCGCCCCTCCGGGGGGGCCCGGGGATGAGCAGTTCTTC

size: few
J: TRBJ2-4
V: TRBV11-2
D: NA
length: 17
CDR3: CASSPAPGMGDKNIQYF
DNA: TGTGCCAGCAGCCCTGCCCCAGGAATGGGGGACAAAAACATTCAGTACTTC

size: NA
J: TRBJ2-7
V: TRBV10-3
D: NA
length: 15
CDR3: CAISESDSSPYEQYF
DNA: TGTGCCATCAGTGAGTCGGACAGTTCCCCTTACGAGCAGTACTTC

size: NA
J: TRBJ2-5
V: TRBV15
D: TRBD2
length: 16
CDR3: CATSRGPLAGEETQYF
DNA: TGTGCCACCAGCAGAGGACCCCTAGCGGGGGAAGAGACCCAGTACTTC

size: NA
J: TRBJ1-4
V: TRBV4-1
D: NA
length: 14
CDR3: CASSQGAGWEKLFF
DNA: TGCGCCAGCAGCCAAGGGGCAGGATGGGAAAAACTGTTTTTT

size: NA
J: TRBJ2-7
V: TRBV2
D: NA
length: 17
CDR3: CASSGQDFLGGFYEQYF
DNA: TGTGCCAGCAGTGGACAGGATTTCTTGGGGGGATTCTACGAGCAGTACTTC

size: NA
J: TRBJ2-2
V: TRBV14
D: NA
length: 15
CDR3: CASSRVGATTGELFF
DNA: TGTGCCAGCAGCCGTGTTGGGGCAACGACCGGGGAGCTGTTTTTT

size: NA
J: TRBJ2-2
V: TRBV27
D: NA
length: 16
CDR3: CASSPIRPGFSGELFF
DNA: TGTGCCAGCAGTCCAATCCGGCCGGGATTCTCCGGGGAGCTGTTTTTT